A selection of T cell receptor beta chains follows, all from one sample in a study of early stage breast cancer tumors. Assay used: immunoSEQ multiplex PCR; TCRdb lists only in-frame clones, some missing. The sample has 25,000 to 35,000 clones; roughly 78% are singletons. The sequencing sample was made of blood. The origin of the receptors is a person in their sixties with breast cancer. CDR3s include the opening cysteine and the closing phenylalanine or tryptophan. D genes are given only for firm matches. Size tells how often a clone was seen (once, few, many) or the class of an expanded clone, and some rows leave it out.

clone size	V gene	J gene	D gene	CDR3 protein	CDR3 DNA
NA	TRBV10-3	TRBJ2-7	NA	CAISPGQRDEQYF	TGTGCCATCAGCCCGGGACAGCGGGACGAGCAGTACTTC
NA	TRBV5-1	TRBJ2-2	NA	CASSFAQVGTGELFF	TGCGCCAGCAGCTTTGCACAGGTCGGAACCGGGGAGCTGTTTTTT
few	TRBV7-2	TRBJ2-2	TRBD2	CASSLGPAGGLGSTGELFF	TGTGCCAGCAGCTTAGGGCCAGCGGGAGGGCTCGGGAGCACCGGGGAGCTGTTTTTT
NA	TRBV21-1	TRBJ1-5	NA	CASLPGGKSNQPQHF	TGTGCCAGCCTCCCAGGGGGCAAGAGCAATCAGCCCCAGCATTTT
NA	TRBV29-1	TRBJ2-3	TRBD2	CSVGGGTDTQYF	TGCAGCGTCGGGGGAGGGACAGATACGCAGTATTTT
few	TRBV7-6	TRBJ2-2	NA	CASSPLQGSSGELFF	TGTGCCAGCAGCCCCTTACAGGGCTCGTCCGGGGAGCTGTTTTTT
NA	TRBV6-5	TRBJ2-3	NA	CASSLRRGDTQYF	TGTGCCAGCTCCCTCCGCCGGGGGGATACGCAGTATTTT
once	TRBV7-2	TRBJ1-2	TRBD1	CASSYDTPDWTGINYGYTF	TGTGCCAGCAGCTACGACACCCCTGATTGGACAGGGATTAACTATGGCTACACCTTC
NA	TRBV6-4	TRBJ2-2	NA	CASGANTGELFF	TGTGCCAGTGGAGCGAACACCGGGGAGCTGTTTTTT
once	TRBV10-3	TRBJ2-3	NA	CATGVDTQYF	TGTGCCACCGGTGTAGATACGCAGTATTTT